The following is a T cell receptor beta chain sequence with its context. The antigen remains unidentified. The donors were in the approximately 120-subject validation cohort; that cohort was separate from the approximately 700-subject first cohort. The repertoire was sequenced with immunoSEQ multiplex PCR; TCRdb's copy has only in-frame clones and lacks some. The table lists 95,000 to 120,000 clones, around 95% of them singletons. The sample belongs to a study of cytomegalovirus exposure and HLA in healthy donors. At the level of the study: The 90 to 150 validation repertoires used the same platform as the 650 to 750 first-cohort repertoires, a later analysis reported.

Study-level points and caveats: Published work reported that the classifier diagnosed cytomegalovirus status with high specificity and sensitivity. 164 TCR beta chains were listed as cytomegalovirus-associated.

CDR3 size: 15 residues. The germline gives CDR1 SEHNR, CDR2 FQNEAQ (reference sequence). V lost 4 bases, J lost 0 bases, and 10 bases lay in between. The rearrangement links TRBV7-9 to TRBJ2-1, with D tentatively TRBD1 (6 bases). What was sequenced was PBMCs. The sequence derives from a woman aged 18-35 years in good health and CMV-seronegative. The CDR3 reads CASSSTGSSYNEQFF. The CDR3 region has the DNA TGTGCCAGCAGCTCTACAGGGTCCTCCTACAATGAGCAGTTCTTC.